This TCR beta chain was identified in a study of T cells in localized non-small cell lung cancer (dated by TCRdb to the early 2020s). Background for the entire study: T cell repertoires of 236 early-stage NSCLC patients were analyzed, with tumors being compared against uninvolved tumor-adjacent lungs. The cohort consisted of approximately 220 treatment-naive NSCLC patients whose localized lung tumors had been resected. Of the NSCLC patients, roughly 130 were male and around 97 were female, and the mean age was approximately 66 years. The paper's findings and limits, for the study overall: A median of about 55 of the top 100 tumor clones were detected in paired uninvolved adjacent lung, and some 30 of these tumor clones were also found among the top 100 clones of the paired uninvolved adjacent lung. Because multi-region tumor sequencing was not done, intratumor heterogeneity could not be ruled out. Uninvolved tumor-adjacent lung showed the highest T cell clonality, higher than tumor, which suggests more focused antigenic responses in the uninvolved tumor-adjacent lung. Longer overall survival was associated with higher blood T cell density, whereas shorter survival was associated with higher adjacent-lung clonality. Because the study design was exploratory, TCR variables were selected using unadjusted p-values without false-discovery rate correction.

This clone was picked up a small number of times. There is no known antigen for this receptor. No much larger clone is present one base from it, and per-base qualities are unavailable. The immunoSEQ Assay was used to sequence TCR beta CDR3 regions from DNA. As for how the authors treated the data: T cell density was computed as TCR beta template counts normalized to usable DNA estimated by amplifying housekeeping genes. Using the preseqR package, richness was estimated by extrapolating to 120,000 templates for tissue samples and 400,000 templates for PBMC samples. Clonality was defined as one minus Pielou's evenness. Tissue-enriched TCRs were identified by differential abundance testing using productive amino-acid clonotypes, minimum total count 5 and alpha 0.1. The Jaccard Index and the Morisita Overlap Index were used to quantify repertoire overlap between compartments. GLIPH grouped TCR beta CDR3s together with public tetramer-defined viral CDR3s, and a viral motif had to include at least three viral sequences and show V-gene enrichment. The source is immuneACCESS, and TCRdb retained only in-frame sequences with V and J called. Part of the clones is not carried over; for the studies checked, unresolved V genes explain less than half of this, and the remainder is unexplained. V and J calls and clone size are given by that table; D and trimming were obtained from the DNA. Recorded for this sample are 6,000 to 7,000 clones; about 45% of them occurred a single time. The ten biggest clones cover approximately 4.2% of the sample.

The germline V gene yields MNHGY for CDR1 and SAAAGT for CDR2. For this chain, trimming is 6 bases at the V end and 5 bases at the J end, and the number of junction bases without a gene match is 8. The CDR3 spans 14 residues, from the cysteine through the phenylalanine. Of the read, only the CDR3 DNA is kept; its 42 bases are in frame from base 1. Sequencing used lymph node tissue, obtained before any cancer treatment. The chain uses TRBV6-8 and TRBJ2-5; a stretch of 8 junction bases matches TRBD2. This receptor was obtained from a man aged 40 to 75 with stage I lung adenocarcinoma. The CDR3 corresponds to CASRTALAAETQYF. At the DNA level, the sequence is TGTGCCAGCAGGACAGCACTAGCGGCCGAGACCCAGTACTTC.